This T cell receptor (beta chain) comes out of a study of Ad26.COV2.S vaccination and SARS-CoV-2 variants. The data were produced by immunoSEQ multiplex PCR, yet TCRdb's version contains in-frame clones alone and is incomplete. The sample lists roughly 510,000 clones, around 85% occurring once. The treatment denotes: around 19 received Ad26.COV2.S at low or high dose, single or two shots; 5 received placebo; per-sample allocation not given. Day 63 following the first vaccine or placebo injection was when the samples were taken. The specimen comprised peripheral blood, sampled in a trial of Ad26.COV2.S vaccine versus placebo. This TCR came from a person aged 18-60 years who received the Ad26.COV2.S COVID-19 vaccine or a placebo.

For the CDR3, the DNA is TGTGCCAGCAGCCTCGACCCCCCAAGCTACGAGCAGTACTTC. This codes for CASSLDPPSYEQYF. V is TRBV5-4 and J is TRBJ2-7; D uncertain. CDR1 SGHNT and CDR2 YYREEE come from the germline V gene (reference sequence). The CDR3 covers 14 residues. Trimming removed 4 bases at V and 3 bases at J, with 14 bases between.